This entry describes one TCR beta chain. This sample was included in a study of CD8 T cells in Susac syndrome. Overall study context: Each patient with Susac syndrome, at the time of blood draw, was therapy-naive, on corticosteroids, or on intravenous immunoglobulin alone.

Roughly 0.45 to 1 ug RNA was reverse transcribed with random hexamers. TCRdb processed the immunoSEQ multiplex PCR reads anew with MiXCR; each CDR3 protein has one entry. The table records tens of thousands of distinct CDR3 sequences, 93% of them present only once. The CDR3 spans 13 residues. J gave up 4 bases and V 4 bases, and 6 bases lay outside the gene matches. The V gene's germline CDR1 is DFQATT and CDR2 SNEGSKA (reference sequence). The chain uses TRBV20-1 and TRBJ2-5, with 7 bases fitting TRBD1. Sequenced input: CD4+ T cells from PBMCs. This receptor was identified in a human donor with Susac syndrome. The CDR3 nucleotides are TGCAGTGCTATAGGGGGCCCCGCAGAGACCCAGTACTTC. Residues: CSAIGGPAETQYF.